This TCR beta chain originates from a study of blood T cell repertoires in COVID-19. Study as a whole: Acute-phase and convalescent COVID-19 samples originated in the United States, Italy and Spain. T cells, B-cell-depleted T cells, or PBMCs supplied cDNA or gDNA.

The CDR3 runs 13 residues. Germline V lookup: CDR1 SGHDT, CDR2 YYEEEE. V was cut by 3 bases and J by 1 base, with 4 bases left in between. During active infection, Seattle patients enrolled and were then monitored through disease. This clone was found once. Authors' data handling: Estimation of nucleated cell counts was performed using reference gene primer amplification. Assay: immunoSEQ multiplex PCR; the TCRdb copy retains only in-frame clones and omits some. That table supplies the V and J calls and clone size; D and trimming were determined from the DNA. The sample has fewer than 350,000 clones; approximately 86% are singletons.

The TCR was taken from a woman in her 70s with COVID-19, enrolled during active disease. What was sequenced was peripheral blood. The chain links TRBV5-6 to TRBJ2-2; no reliable D call. CDR3 nucleotides: TGTGCCAGCAGCTCGGGGAACACCGGGGAGCTGTTTTTT. This encodes CASSSGNTGELFF.